The rows below give T cell receptor beta chains drawn from one sample of a study of read filtering for tumor transcriptome and immune sequencing. TCRdb reanalysed the reads using MiXCR and keeps one entry per CDR3 protein. Of 75,000 to 95,000 distinct CDR3 sequences detected, 20% to 25% appear once; the ten largest clones hold roughly an eighth. Source material: a population of CD138-negative cells sorted from bone marrow. These receptor sequences come from a donor over 35 with multiple myeloma. CDR3s include the opening cysteine and the closing phenylalanine or tryptophan. The order of the fields is D gene, J gene, clone size, V gene, CDR3 DNA, CDR3 protein. A D gene is named only where the DNA matches it firmly. Part of the rows lack a size; the others show once, few, many or a class for expanded clones.

d_gene: .; j_gene: TRBJ2-3; abundance: many; v_gene: TRBV11-2; CDR3nt: TGTGCCAGCAGCCCATACGGAGATACGCAGTATTTT; CDR3aa: CASSPYGDTQYF
d_gene: .; j_gene: TRBJ2-1; abundance: many; v_gene: TRBV5-1; CDR3nt: TGCGCCAGCAGCTTTGGCGGGGAATACAATGAGCAGTTCTTC; CDR3aa: CASSFGGEYNEQFF
d_gene: .; j_gene: TRBJ2-5; abundance: many; v_gene: TRBV20-1; CDR3nt: TGCAGTGCTAGAGATCACGAGGGGAGGAAGACCCAGTACTTC; CDR3aa: CSARDHEGRKTQYF
d_gene: .; j_gene: TRBJ2-2; abundance: many; v_gene: TRBV5-1; CDR3nt: TGCGCCAGCAGCTTGGTCCCCGGGGAGCTGTTTTTT; CDR3aa: CASSLVPGELFF
d_gene: .; j_gene: TRBJ1-1; abundance: many; v_gene: TRBV28; CDR3nt: TGTGCCAGCAGTTCACCCCGGTCAGGGGTTACTGAAGCTTTCTTT; CDR3aa: CASSSPRSGVTEAFF
d_gene: TRBD2; j_gene: TRBJ2-3; abundance: many; v_gene: TRBV20-1; CDR3nt: TGCAGTGCCCGGACTAGCGGTCCCGGAGATACGCAGTATTTT; CDR3aa: CSARTSGPGDTQYF
d_gene: TRBD1; j_gene: TRBJ1-2; abundance: few; v_gene: TRBV6-5; CDR3nt: TGTGCCAGCAGTTACGCCCCGACAGGGGGACATGGCTACACCTTC; CDR3aa: CASSYAPTGGHGYTF
d_gene: .; j_gene: TRBJ1-5; abundance: .; v_gene: TRBV20-1; CDR3nt: TGCAGTGTTGCCAGATATAGCAATCAGCCCCAGCATTTT; CDR3aa: CSVARYSNQPQHF
d_gene: .; j_gene: TRBJ1-4; abundance: many; v_gene: TRBV10-3; CDR3nt: TGTGCCATCAGGCAGAAGCAGGGGATTAATGAAAAACTGTTTTTT; CDR3aa: CAIRQKQGINEKLFF
d_gene: TRBD2; j_gene: TRBJ2-1; abundance: .; v_gene: TRBV28; CDR3nt: TGTGCCAGCAGCTTTCCGGGCAGGAGGACTAGCGGGGGGAGCTCCTACAATGAGCAGTTCTTC; CDR3aa: CASSFPGRRTSGGSSYNEQFF
d_gene: TRBD1; j_gene: TRBJ1-4; abundance: many; v_gene: TRBV7-2; CDR3nt: TGTGCCAGCAGCTTAGCAGGGGGCAATGAAAAACTGTTTTTT; CDR3aa: CASSLAGGNEKLFF
d_gene: .; j_gene: TRBJ2-4; abundance: many; v_gene: TRBV3-1; CDR3nt: TGTGCCAGCAGCCGGACCCTGCAAAACATTCAGTACTTC; CDR3aa: CASSRTLQNIQYF
d_gene: .; j_gene: TRBJ2-4; abundance: .; v_gene: TRBV2; CDR3nt: TGTGCCAGCCGGTTGACCAGGACGGAAAAAAACATTCAGTACTTC; CDR3aa: CASRLTRTEKNIQYF
d_gene: .; j_gene: TRBJ2-5; abundance: .; v_gene: TRBV28; CDR3nt: TGTGCCAGCAGGGGAATGAGCAGGGGAGAGACCCAGTACTTC; CDR3aa: CASRGMSRGETQYF
d_gene: .; j_gene: TRBJ2-7; abundance: .; v_gene: TRBV18; CDR3nt: TGTGCCAGCTCACGGGCAGGGGCCTACGAGCAGTACTTC; CDR3aa: CASSRAGAYEQYF
d_gene: .; j_gene: TRBJ2-1; abundance: many; v_gene: TRBV20-1; CDR3nt: TGCAGTGCTAGATATCATTGGGATGAGCAGTTCTTC; CDR3aa: CSARYHWDEQFF
d_gene: .; j_gene: TRBJ1-1; abundance: .; v_gene: TRBV29-1; CDR3nt: TGCAGCGTTAAGGTTGGGGCTGAAGTTTTCTTT; CDR3aa: CSVKVGAEVFF
d_gene: TRBD1; j_gene: TRBJ2-5; abundance: many; v_gene: TRBV5-1; CDR3nt: TGCGCCAGCAGCTTGGATCCGGGACAGGGGTCGGAGACCCAGTACTTC; CDR3aa: CASSLDPGQGSETQYF
d_gene: .; j_gene: TRBJ1-5; abundance: many; v_gene: TRBV12-3/TRBV12-4; CDR3nt: TGTGCCAGCACCTCGAACCCCCGGCAGCCCCAGCATTTT; CDR3aa: CASTSNPRQPQHF
d_gene: .; j_gene: TRBJ2-3; abundance: .; v_gene: TRBV2; CDR3nt: TGTGCCAGCAGGCGGGTCGAGTGGGGGCCTAGCACAGATACGCAGTATTTT; CDR3aa: CASRRVEWGPSTDTQYF
d_gene: .; j_gene: TRBJ1-1; abundance: many; v_gene: TRBV7-9; CDR3nt: TGTGCCAGCAGCACCGAAGGCAGGGTTTCTGAAGCTTTCTTT; CDR3aa: CASSTEGRVSEAFF
d_gene: .; j_gene: TRBJ1-1; abundance: many; v_gene: TRBV12-5; CDR3nt: TGTGCTAGTGGTTTTGAGTTAGGCACTGAAGCTTTCTTT; CDR3aa: CASGFELGTEAFF
d_gene: TRBD1; j_gene: TRBJ2-3; abundance: few; v_gene: TRBV29-1; CDR3nt: TGCAGCGTGGGCCTTGCGGGACAGGGGTACACAGATACGCAGTATTTT; CDR3aa: CSVGLAGQGYTDTQYF
d_gene: TRBD2; j_gene: TRBJ2-7; abundance: many; v_gene: TRBV29-1; CDR3nt: TGCAGCGTTGTTGGGCTAGCGGGATCCCTCTCCTACGAGCAGTACTTC; CDR3aa: CSVVGLAGSLSYEQYF